What follows are 8 T cell receptor beta chains derived from one specimen sequenced in a study of cytomegalovirus exposure and HLA in healthy donors. PCR involved 60 Vbeta and 13 Jbeta primers. Sequenced by immunoSEQ multiplex PCR; TCRdb stores in-frame clones only, minus some. The sample has some 150,000 clones, roughly 79% seen once; the top ten hold 13%. What was sequenced was PBMCs. The receptors were gathered from a woman between 45 and 65 years old in good health and CMV-seronegative.

This chain links TRBV18 with TRBJ2-1; TRBD1 is a possible D gene (6 bases). CDR3 size: 13 residues. V gave up 5 bases and J gave up 10 bases, with 15 bases separating them. Germline CDR1 is KGHSH and CDR2 is LQKENI. CDR3 nucleotides: TGTGCCAGCTCAGCTACAGGGCTTGGAGAGCAGTTCTTC. It translates to CASSATGLGEQFF.

The chain combines TRBV4-3 with TRBJ1-6; TRBD1 aligns across 8 bases. Per the germline V gene, CDR1 is LGHNA and CDR2 is YSLEER. V lost 0 bases to trimming and J lost 8 bases; unmatched junction nucleotides: 3. The CDR3 spans 15 residues. In DNA, the CDR3 is TGCGCCAGCAGCCAAGAGACAGGGGCAGATTCACCCCTCCACTTT. It codes for CASSQETGADSPLHF.

Of note for this clone: The germline gene is not matched at one end of the junction; a read error may be the cause. Other DNA sequences in this sample translate to the same CDR3. J is TRBJ1-2 and V is TRBV5-6; D may be TRBD1 (5 bases). Per the germline V gene, CDR1 is SGHDT and CDR2 is YYEEEE. CDR3 size: 13 residues. The chain's CDR3 is CASSLNRNYGYTF. Written as DNA, the CDR3 is TGTGCCAGCAGCTTGAACAGGAACTATGGCTATACCTTC. The whole variable domain, remainder taken from reference TRBV5-6 and TRBJ1-2, is DAGVTQSPTHLIKTRGQQVTLRCSPKSGHDTVSWYQQALGQGPQFIFQYYEEEERQRGNFPDRFSGHQFPNYSSELNVNALLLGDSALYLCASSLNRNYGYTFGSGTRLTVV.

On this clone itself: Other DNA sequences in the sample encode the same CDR3. This sequence joins TRBV5-4 and TRBJ2-5; no firm D call. Germline V gene lookup returns CDR1 SGHNT and CDR2 YYREEE (reference sequence). Trimming pared 4 bases from V and 0 bases from J, leaving 4 bases between. The CDR3 totals 12 residues. DNA for the CDR3: TGTGCCAGCAGCCGTGACCAAGAGACCCAGTACTTC. Translation: CASSRDQETQYF.

The CDR3: CASSITIGGGSYEQYF. The CDR3 DNA reads as TGTGCCAGTAGTATTACTATCGGGGGGGGATCCTACGAGCAGTACTTC. The chain joins TRBV19 to TRBJ2-7; 8 bases match TRBD2. V shed 3 bases, J shed 1 base, and the junction held 8 bases outside the gene matches. Germline V gives CDR1 LNHDA, CDR2 SQIVND (reference sequence). The CDR3 length is 16 residues. Full variable domain (rest looked up from reference TRBV19 and TRBJ2-7): DGGITQSPKYLFRKEGQNVTLSCEQNLNHDAMYWYRQDPGQGLRLIYYSQIVNDFQKGDIAEGYSVSREKKESFPLTVTSAQKNPTAFYLCASSITIGGGSYEQYFGPGTRLTVT.

This chain connects TRBV6-6 to TRBJ1-2; D is perhaps TRBD1 (6 bases). The V gene lost 2 bases and the J gene lost 4 bases, with 11 bases spanning the gap. CDR1 and CDR2 (germline): MNHNY, SVGAGI (reference sequence). The CDR3 has 14 amino acids. DNA of the CDR3: TGTGCCAGCAGTTACCGAACAGGGTCCTATGGCTACACCTTC. Translation: CASSYRTGSYGYTF.

A few counts support this clone. The chain combines TRBV5-1 with TRBJ1-1, with D maybe TRBD1 (5 bases). The germline V and J ends were trimmed by 5 bases and 2 bases, with 10 bases remaining between them. Germline lookup yields CDR1 SGHRS and CDR2 YFSETQ. This CDR3 has 13 residues. The CDR3 coding sequence is TGCGCCAGCAGGCCCCAGGGTAACACTGAAGCTTTCTTT. It yields the protein CASRPQGNTEAFF.

V gene TRBV19 combines with J gene TRBJ2-6, with D possibly matching TRBD1 (5 bases). Trimming shortened V by 0 bases and J by 4 bases, and 22 bases separated the two germline ends. Germline-derived CDR1 and CDR2 are LNHDA and SQIVND (reference sequence). CDR3 length equals 20 residues. The CDR3, as DNA: TGTGCCAGTAGTATAGATGGAGCCGGACACTCGGTCTCCGGGGCCAACGTCCTGACTTTC. Translation gives CASSIDGAGHSVSGANVLTF.